The rows below give T cell receptor beta chains drawn from one sample of a study of shared clonotypes between healthy human individuals. Generated by immunoSEQ multiplex PCR, the TCRdb table keeps only in-frame clones and is missing some. This repertoire shows about 580,000 clones, more than 95% found once; its top ten account for around 0.3%. The sequencing sample was made of naive CD8+ T cells sorted from blood. These receptors originate from a man between 25 and 39 years old in good health. CDR3s include the opening cysteine and the closing phenylalanine or tryptophan. A D gene is named only where the DNA matches it firmly.

V gene: TRBV5-1; J gene: TRBJ2-7; D gene: TRBD2; CDR3 DNA: TGCGCCAGCAGCTTGTCGACTAGCGGGAGGGTCCACGAGCAGTACTTC; CDR3 protein: CASSLSTSGRVHEQYF
V gene: TRBV6-6; J gene: TRBJ2-3; D gene: TRBD2; CDR3 DNA: TGTGCCAGCAGCAAACTAGCGGGAGTTAGAGATACGCAGTATTTT; CDR3 protein: CASSKLAGVRDTQYF
V gene: TRBV27; J gene: TRBJ2-3; D gene: TRBD2; CDR3 DNA: TGTGCCAGCAGTTTTAAGCGGGAGGGCCGAGGGAGAGATACGCAGTATTTT; CDR3 protein: CASSFKREGRGRDTQYF
V gene: TRBV27; J gene: TRBJ2-7; D gene: .; CDR3 DNA: TGTGCCAGCAGTTTGGACCCTCAGTACTTC; CDR3 protein: CASSLDPQYF
V gene: TRBV10-3; J gene: TRBJ2-1; D gene: .; CDR3 DNA: TGTGCCATCAGTGCAGAGGGGGGTGAGCAGTTCTTC; CDR3 protein: CAISAEGGEQFF
V gene: TRBV6-5; J gene: TRBJ2-2; D gene: .; CDR3 DNA: TGTGCCACAGGGGTCACCGGGGAGCTGTTTTTT; CDR3 protein: CATGVTGELFF
V gene: TRBV25-1; J gene: TRBJ2-3; D gene: .; CDR3 DNA: TGTGCCAGCAATAGGGCAGGAGTCACAGATACGCAGTATTTT; CDR3 protein: CASNRAGVTDTQYF
V gene: TRBV6-1; J gene: TRBJ1-5; D gene: TRBD1; CDR3 DNA: TGTGCCGAAGCGACAGGGTTCGGGCAGCCCCAGCATTTT; CDR3 protein: CAEATGFGQPQHF
V gene: TRBV29-1; J gene: TRBJ2-2; D gene: .; CDR3 DNA: TGCAGCGTTGAACGACCGACCGGGGAGCTGTTTTTT; CDR3 protein: CSVERPTGELFF
V gene: TRBV27; J gene: TRBJ1-1; D gene: .; CDR3 DNA: TGTGCCAGCAGTACCGACGGAACTAGGAACACTGAAGCTTTCTTT; CDR3 protein: CASSTDGTRNTEAFF
V gene: TRBV29-1; J gene: TRBJ2-1; D gene: .; CDR3 DNA: TGCAGCGGGGGGGTGAATGAGCAGTTCTTC; CDR3 protein: CSGGVNEQFF
V gene: TRBV28; J gene: TRBJ2-7; D gene: TRBD2; CDR3 DNA: TGTGCCAGCAGTTTAGGACTAGCGGGAGTTACGGTCTACGAGCAGTACTTC; CDR3 protein: CASSLGLAGVTVYEQYF